The sequence of this T cell receptor (beta chain) was determined in a study of T cell responses to AZD1222 COVID-19 vaccine. The CDR3 totals 14 residues. V was shortened by 9 bases and J by 9 bases, with 21 bases between the two germline ends. From germline, CDR1 is MGHDK and CDR2 SYGVNS. General study findings and limits: Reportedly, close to half of spike-specific TCRs are directed against unmutated variant regions. The peak T cell response came first, and repertoires were sampled only after it.

Sequenced by immunoSEQ multiplex PCR; TCRdb stores in-frame clones only, minus some. The sample has 77,000 or so clones; 87% are singletons. Turning to this clone: The antigen remains unidentified.

The chain links TRBV25-1 to TRBJ2-1, with D perhaps TRBD1 (7 bases). The sequence was obtained from an adult who received the AZD1222 COVID-19 vaccine. Sequenced material: peripheral blood, taken 28 days after the second AZD1222 dose. In nucleotides, the CDR3 is TGTGCCAGACCTAACGGCGGGGCAGGGGGTGAGCAGTTCTTC. Amino acid sequence: CARPNGGAGGEQFF.